This TCR beta chain was captured by sequencing in a study of blood T cell repertoires in COVID-19. The CDR3 loop spans 15 amino acids. V lost 4 bases, J lost 6 bases, and 9 bases stayed unmatched. Germline-derived CDR1 and CDR2 are SGDLS and YYNGEE. The protocol was immunoSEQ multiplex PCR, while the TCRdb copy is restricted to in-frame clones and leaves out a portion. Of just over 50,000 clones in the sample, roughly 84% were seen once. The sequence was collected from a human donor with active COVID-19. The donor label of this sample is uncertain. The chain combines TRBV9 with TRBJ2-2; the match to TRBD2 covers 7 bases. The sample comprised peripheral blood. The CDR3 is CASSPYPGGSGELFF. CDR3 in DNA: TGTGCCAGCAGCCCCTACCCGGGAGGATCCGGGGAGCTGTTTTTT.